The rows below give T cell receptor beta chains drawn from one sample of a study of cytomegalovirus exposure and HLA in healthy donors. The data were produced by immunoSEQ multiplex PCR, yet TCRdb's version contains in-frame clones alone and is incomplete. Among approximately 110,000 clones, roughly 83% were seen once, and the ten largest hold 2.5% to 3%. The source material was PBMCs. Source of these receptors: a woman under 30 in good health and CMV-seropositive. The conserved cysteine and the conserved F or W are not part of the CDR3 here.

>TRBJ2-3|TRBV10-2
ASNDLTGGATDTQY
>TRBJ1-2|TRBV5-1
ASSSTGNGYT
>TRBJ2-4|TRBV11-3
ASSTRDFIAKNIQY
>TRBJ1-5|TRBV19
ASSITGDQPQH
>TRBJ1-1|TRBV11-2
ASSLQGASTEAF
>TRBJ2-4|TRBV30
AWETGTGWGNIQY
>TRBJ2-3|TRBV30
AWSAGIAGNADTQY
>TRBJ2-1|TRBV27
ASSFPGWRNYNEQF
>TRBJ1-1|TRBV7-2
ASSAGTTGAF
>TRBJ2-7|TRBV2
ATRGTAGGGYEQY
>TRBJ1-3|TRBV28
ATEGDASSGNTIY
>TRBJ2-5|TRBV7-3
ASSLWQGEETQY
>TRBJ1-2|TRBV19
ASSRTGGGYGYT
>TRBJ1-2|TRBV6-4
ASSRSGDANYGYT
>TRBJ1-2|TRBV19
ASSIGQGALYGYT
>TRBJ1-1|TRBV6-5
ASSPTTGGQTEAF
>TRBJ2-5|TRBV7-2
ASSLKGGLETQY
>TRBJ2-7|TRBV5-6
ASSTDSGTSGRYEQY
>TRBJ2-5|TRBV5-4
ASRNGLEETQY
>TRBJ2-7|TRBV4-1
ASSQGPTSGYEQY
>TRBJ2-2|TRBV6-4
ASSRTTRLAGDGELF
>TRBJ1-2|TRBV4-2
ASSQAAGYYGYT
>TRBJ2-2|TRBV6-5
ASSSLTATGELF
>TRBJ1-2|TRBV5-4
ASSLALGENYGYT
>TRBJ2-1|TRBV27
ASSLSSGSSYNEQF
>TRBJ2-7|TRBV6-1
ASSRDAVSSYEQY
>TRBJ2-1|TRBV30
AWSVAPSSNEQF
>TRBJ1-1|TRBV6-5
ASSYGQVATEAF
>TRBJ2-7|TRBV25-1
ASSNSGRSSGEQY
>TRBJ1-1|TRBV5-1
ASSFTTNTEAF
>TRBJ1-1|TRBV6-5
ASSKQGSGEAF
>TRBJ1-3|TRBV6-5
ASSPRQGVRNTIY
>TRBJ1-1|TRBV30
AWSWAVQLEAF
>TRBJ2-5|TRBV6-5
ASSYSSGIETQY